A single sample gave rise to the 10 T cell receptor beta chains below, sequenced in a study of regulatory T cells in long-lasting Graves disease. Time point noted: newly diagnosed GD, antithyroid drugs for less than 3 months. RNA from PBMCs was the source of the TCR library. Building the TCR beta libraries relied on iRepertoire HTBI primers, and CDR3 regions underwent Arm-PCR. Using its own MiXCR run on the multiplex PCR reads, TCRdb lists one record per CDR3 protein. This sample carries about 430,000 distinct CDR3 sequences, approximately 16% of them seen once, and the ten largest clones take over 7.5%. This sample also appeared in a second study, on T cells in Graves' hyperthyroidism and ophthalmopathy.

The material sequenced was peripheral blood mononuclear cells (PBMCs), taken at new diagnosis, from a patient treated with antithyroid drugs. The receptors derive from a woman in her thirties or forties with Graves disease.

Many counts were recorded for this clonotype. The chain joins TRBV12-3 or TRBV12-4 to TRBJ1-5; 7 positions agree with TRBD1. The CDR3 has 16 amino acids. V shed 6 bases, J shed 2 bases, and the junction held 10 bases outside the gene matches. CDR3 coding DNA: TGTGCCAGCAGCCCTACAGGGGCTGTGGGCAATCAGCCCCAGCATTTT. It encodes CASSPTGAVGNQPQHF.

There are many counts of this clonotype. The chain combines TRBV19 with TRBJ2-5; maybe TRBD1 (6 bases). The CDR3 runs 13 residues. The ends were cut back, 5 bases at V and 5 bases at J, with 12 bases in the middle. CDR1 is LNHDA, CDR2 SQIVND, per germline (reference sequence). CDR3 residues: CASSYTTGETQYF. The DNA for the CDR3 is TGTGCCAGTAGTTACACAACAGGGGAGACCCAGTACTTC. Together with reference TRBV19 and TRBJ2-5, the CDR3 gives the full variable domain: DGGITQSPKYLFRKEGQNVTLSCEQNLNHDAMYWYRQDPGQGLRLIYYSQIVNDFQKGDIAEGYSVSREKKESFPLTVTSAQKNPTAFYLCASSYTTGETQYFGPGTRLLVL.

This clonotype was seen repeatedly, ten times or more. The J gene is TRBJ2-3, the V gene TRBV12-3 or TRBV12-4; D is undetermined. V shed 5 bases and J shed 6 bases, with 9 bases lying between them. The CDR3 loop spans 12 amino acids. CDR3 DNA sequence: TGTGCCAGCAGTCAACTTCTGGATACGCAGTATTTT. Its translation is CASSQLLDTQYF.

This sequence joins TRBV15 and TRBJ2-7, with D possibly called TRBD1 or TRBD2 (5 bases each). This CDR3 is 14 amino acids long. Germline V gene lookup returns CDR1 LNHNV and CDR2 YYDKDF (reference sequence). Between the trimmed V and J ends, which lost 5 bases and 4 bases, there was a span of 15 bases. CDR3 loop: CATSRGSRPYEQYF. CDR3 DNA: TGTGCCACCAGCCGGGGCTCTCGGCCATACGAGCAGTACTTC.

On this clonotype: This may arise from a read error, as a much more abundant clone is one base away. J is TRBJ2-7 and V is TRBV5-1; TRBD2 matches 8 bases. With 6 bases clipped from V and 11 bases from J, the junction kept 13 bases outside the gene matches. Germline V gene data show CDR1 as SGHRS and CDR2 as YFSETQ. The CDR3 sequence is 13 residues long. Written as DNA, the CDR3 is TGCGCCAGCACCGACGGACTAGCTTTATCCGAGTACTTC. Translation gives CASTDGLALSEYF.

This clonotype turned up a few times. The chain has TRBV10-3 and TRBJ2-3; D unresolved. V was trimmed by 1 base and J by 3 bases, leaving 11 bases between them. CDR3 length: 15 amino acids. CDR1 and CDR2 (germline): ENHRY, SYGVKD. The DNA of the CDR3 is TGTGCCATCAGTGAGTGGGCAGCAGTGACAGATACGCAGTATTTT. Translating it yields CAISEWAAVTDTQYF.

This clonotype was counted many times. V is TRBV5-1 and J is TRBJ1-5, with D uncertain. The length of the CDR3 is 16 residues. Per germline, CDR1 SGHRS and CDR2 YFSETQ. Trimming stripped 4 bases from V and 0 bases from J, with 14 bases between. The CDR3 protein is CASSPAPGISNQPQHF. For the CDR3, the DNA is TGCGCCAGCAGCCCGGCTCCCGGGATTAGCAATCAGCCCCAGCATTTT. The variable domain in full, with the rest retrieved from reference TRBV5-1 and TRBJ1-5, is KAGVTQTPRYLIKTRGQQVTLSCSPISGHRSVSWYQQTPGQGLQFLFEYFSETQRNKGNFPGRFSGRQFSNSRSEMNVSTLELGDSALYLCASSPAPGISNQPQHFGDGTRLSIL.

This clonotype has at least ten counts. The chain joins TRBV7-2 to TRBJ2-3; D gene unclear. Trimming took off 5 bases at V and 0 bases at J, with 9 bases between the two ends. In germline, CDR1 is SGHTA, CDR2 FQGNSA. The CDR3 contains 14 residues. CDR3 nucleotide sequence: TGTGCCAGCAGCAAGGACCGTAGCACAGATACGCAGTATTTT. Its translation: CASSKDRSTDTQYF.

In this sample, this clonotype turned up many times. The gene calls are TRBV5-1 and TRBJ2-1; 8 bases align to TRBD2. V lost 4 bases to trimming and J lost 3 bases; unmatched junction nucleotides: 12. Germline V CDR1 and CDR2: SGHRS, YFSETQ. There are 17 residues in the CDR3. CDR3 nucleotides: TGCGCCAGCAGCCCAGATCTAACTAGCGGATTCTACAATGAGCAGTTCTTC. This codes for CASSPDLTSGFYNEQFF.

V and J are TRBV19 and TRBJ1-1, with 8 bases lining up with TRBD1. CDR1 is LNHDA and CDR2 is SQIVND in the germline V gene (reference sequence). The CDR3 length is 16 residues. Trimming cost V 3 bases and J 4 bases; bases outside gene matches: 10. CDR3 DNA: TGTGCCAGTAGTATTGGGACAGGAGGTTGGAGCACTGAAGCTTTCTTT. Its protein is CASSIGTGGWSTEAFF.